This passage covers 23 T cell receptor beta chains from one sample sequenced in a study of T cell responses to AZD1222 COVID-19 vaccine. The protocol was immunoSEQ multiplex PCR, while the TCRdb copy is restricted to in-frame clones and leaves out a portion. The sample yields roughly 150,000 clones, just over 90% seen once. The material was peripheral blood, obtained 28 days after the second AZD1222 dose. The receptors were gathered from an adult who received the AZD1222 COVID-19 vaccine.

This clone showed up just once. The J gene is TRBJ1-2, the V gene TRBV6-4; no reliable D call. The V gene lost 5 bases and the J gene lost 7 bases, with 14 bases spanning the gap. Germline loops: CDR1 MRHNA, CDR2 SNTAGT. The CDR3 is made up of 13 amino acids. CDR3 amino acids: CASSPNALGGYTF. CDR3 nucleotide sequence: TGTGCCAGCAGTCCTAACGCCCTAGGTGGCTACACCTTC.

V and J are TRBV5-6 and TRBJ2-3; the D gene is possibly TRBD1 (7 bases). The CDR3 loop spans 16 amino acids. V lost 1 base, J lost 0 bases, and 12 bases lay in between. Germline CDR1 and CDR2: SGHDT and YYEEEE. DNA of the CDR3: TGTGCCAGCAGCTTGTTCAGGGGGGCGAGCACAGATACGCAGTATTTT. Protein: CASSLFRGASTDTQYF. Full variable domain (missing parts from reference TRBV5-6 and TRBJ2-3): DAGVTQSPTHLIKTRGQQVTLRCSPKSGHDTVSWYQQALGQGPQFIFQYYEEEERQRGNFPDRFSGHQFPNYSSELNVNALLLGDSALYLCASSLFRGASTDTQYFGPGTRLTVL.

V gene TRBV12-3 or TRBV12-4 combines with J gene TRBJ2-1; TRBD2 is a possible D gene (5 bases). V was clipped by 6 bases and J by 7 bases, with 10 bases between them. This CDR3 spans 12 amino acids. The CDR3 protein is CASSPERNEQFF. The CDR3 DNA reads TGTGCCAGCAGCCCCGAGCGGAATGAGCAGTTCTTC.

This clone came up once. The chain has TRBV7-9 and TRBJ2-6; a weak D match, TRBD1 (5 bases). In germline, CDR1 is SEHNR, CDR2 FQNEAQ (reference sequence). The CDR3 runs 19 residues. Trimming stripped 1 base from V and 2 bases from J, with 18 bases between. In DNA, the CDR3 is TGTGCCAGCAGCTTAGAAGGGTTGGGGCGTACGACTGGGGCCAACGTCCTGACTTTC. It specifies CASSLEGLGRTTGANVLTF. The entire variable domain, with the rest obtained from reference TRBV7-9 and TRBJ2-6, is as follows: DTGVSQNPRHKITKRGQNVTFRCDPISEHNRLYWYRQTLGQGPEFLTYFQNEAQLEKSRLLSDRFSAERPKGSFSTLEIQRTEQGDSAMYLCASSLEGLGRTTGANVLTFGAGSRLTVL.

The V and J genes are TRBV6-2 or TRBV6-3 and TRBJ2-3, with 8 bases aligning to TRBD1. J was trimmed by 4 bases and V by 0 bases; bases with no gene match: 6. Looked up from germline, CDR1 is MNHEY and CDR2 is SVGEGT. This CDR3 has 16 residues. For the CDR3, the DNA is TGTGCCAGCAGTTACTCGTCCAGGGGGCGGGCAGATACGCAGTATTTT. Amino acid sequence: CASSYSSRGRADTQYF.

V and J are TRBV5-1 and TRBJ2-1, with 12 bases fitting TRBD2. The length of the CDR3 is 18 residues. V gave up 4 bases and J gave up 6 bases; unmatched junction bases: 14. The germline CDR1 and CDR2 sequences are SGHRS and YFSETQ. As DNA, the CDR3 is TGCGCCAGCAGCCCTCGGACTAGCGGGGTGAGTAAGGGCAATGAGCAGTTCTTC. Its translation is CASSPRTSGVSKGNEQFF.

The chain uses TRBV5-6 and TRBJ2-5; maybe TRBD2 (5 bases). With 2 bases removed from V and 1 base from J, the gap between germline ends came to 9 bases. Germline CDR1 and CDR2: SGHDT and YYEEEE. The CDR3 is 14 residues long. Written as DNA, the CDR3 is TGTGCCAGCAGCTTCTCCAGCGGCCAAGAGACCCAGTACTTC. Its translation is CASSFSSGQETQYF.

This chain joins TRBV11-2 and TRBJ1-2; 8 nucleotides match TRBD1. The CDR3 is 14 residues long. V shed 6 bases, J shed 4 bases, and the junction held 7 bases outside the gene matches. In germline, CDR1 is SGHAT, CDR2 FQNNGV. CDR3 DNA: TGTGCCAGCAGATCCGGACAGGGAAGCTATGGCTACACCTTC. It codes for CASRSGQGSYGYTF.

This chain uses TRBV3-1 (or the pseudogene TRBV3-2) with TRBJ2-2; D unclear. Trimming cost V 2 bases and J 7 bases, with 5 bases left between them. The length of the CDR3 is 12 residues. Germline assignment: CDR1 LGHDT and CDR2 YNNKEL (reference sequence). CDR3 bases: TGTGCCAGCAGCCAATTCATCGGGGAGCTGTTTTTT. Residues: CASSQFIGELFF.

CDR3: CASSLGLWDRGRNTEAFF. CDR3 nucleotides: TGTGCCAGCAGCTTAGGTCTATGGGACAGGGGGCGTAACACTGAAGCTTTCTTT. The chain is built from TRBV7-2 and TRBJ1-1, with 12 bases lining up with TRBD1. The CDR3 sequence is 18 residues long. Trimming at V came to 1 base and at J to 2 bases, leaving 8 bases not matched to a gene. Looked up from germline, CDR1 is SGHTA and CDR2 is FQGNSA.

The rearrangement joins TRBV28 to TRBJ1-1; no firm D call. From germline, CDR1 is MDHEN and CDR2 SYDVKM. CDR3 length: 16 residues. The V gene lost 2 bases and the J gene lost 0 bases, with 13 bases spanning the gap. This CDR3 is CASSLKTEALNTEAFF. CDR3 DNA sequence: TGTGCCAGCAGTTTAAAAACCGAGGCCCTGAACACTGAAGCTTTCTTT.

V is TRBV4-3 and J is TRBJ1-5; TRBD1 might be the D (5 bases). This CDR3 contains 14 residues. Deletions cut 0 bases from V and 6 bases from J, with 9 bases between. Germline CDR1 is LGHNA and CDR2 is YSLEER. This CDR3 is CASSQDRVGQPQHF. The DNA for the CDR3 is TGCGCCAGCAGCCAAGACAGGGTGGGTCAGCCCCAGCATTTT.

The chain combines TRBV5-4 with TRBJ2-7, with D maybe TRBD2 (5 bases). The CDR3 is 13 residues long. Germline assignment: CDR1 SGHNT and CDR2 YYREEE (reference sequence). Trimming took 4 bases from V and 4 from J, leaving 12 bases between them. CDR3 sequence reads: CASSPGNPYEQYF. DNA of the CDR3: TGTGCCAGCAGCCCCGGGAATCCATACGAGCAGTACTTC.

The J gene is TRBJ1-2, the V gene TRBV5-1; TRBD1 agrees at 7 bases. V shed 4 bases and J 2 bases; nucleotides not matched to a gene: 2. Looked up from germline, CDR1 is SGHRS and CDR2 is YFSETQ. The CDR3 is 13 amino acids. The CDR3 is CASSTGQNYGYTF. CDR3 coding DNA: TGCGCCAGCAGCACGGGACAGAACTATGGCTACACCTTC.

V and J are TRBV4-1 and TRBJ1-1, with a weak D call TRBD1 (5 bases). V lost 1 base and J 0 bases, leaving 9 bases between the germline ends. Looked up from germline, CDR1 is MGHRA and CDR2 is YSYEKL. The CDR3 is made up of 15 amino acids. CDR3 sequence: CASSQAPGVNTEAFF. The CDR3 DNA reads TGCGCCAGCAGCCAAGCCCCGGGGGTGAACACTGAAGCTTTCTTT.

The J gene is TRBJ2-3, the V gene TRBV28, with TRBD1 matching over 10 bases. The CDR3 spans 16 residues. J was trimmed by 4 bases and V by 6 bases; bases with no gene match: 10. Germline V gene lookup returns CDR1 MDHEN and CDR2 SYDVKM. DNA for the CDR3: TGTGCCAGCAGGCCCCCCAGGGACAGGGGTGCAGATACGCAGTATTTT. Its protein is CASRPPRDRGADTQYF.

The chain carries TRBV18 and TRBJ1-4; 8 nucleotides align to TRBD1. V gave up 3 bases and J gave up 3 bases; unmatched junction bases: 6. The CDR3 runs 16 residues. CDR1 is KGHSH and CDR2 is LQKENI in the germline V gene. CDR3 nucleotide sequence: TGTGCCAGCTCACCCAGACAGGGGATGGCTAATGAAAAACTGTTTTTT. This codes for CASSPRQGMANEKLFF.

The rearrangement links TRBV27 to TRBJ2-7; no reliable D call. With 4 bases removed from V and 3 bases from J, the gap between germline ends came to 13 bases. CDR3 size: 14 residues. CDR1 and CDR2 from the germline V gene are MNHEY and SMNVEV (reference sequence). CDR3 nucleotide sequence: TGTGCCAGCAGTTCCCCACAGTCGGGCTACGAGCAGTACTTC. Protein: CASSSPQSGYEQYF.

The chain employs TRBV5-3 and TRBJ2-3; D possibly corresponds to TRBD1 (5 bases). Being an ORF, TRBV5-3 has a function that is uncertain. Trimming took 8 bases from V and 2 from J, leaving 6 bases between them. This CDR3 is built from 11 residues. In DNA, the CDR3 is TGTGCCAGGGACAACACAGATACGCAGTATTTT. Amino acids: CARDNTDTQYF.

J is TRBJ2-1 and V is TRBV7-6, with D perhaps matching TRBD1 (6 bases). V was shortened by 5 bases and J by 4 bases, with 9 bases between the two germline ends. The CDR3 runs to 13 residues. Germline lookup yields CDR1 SGHVS and CDR2 FNYEAQ. CDR3 DNA sequence: TGTGCCAGCAGCCCAACAGGGTACAATGAGCAGTTCTTC. Translating gives CASSPTGYNEQFF.

The chain joins TRBV2 to TRBJ1-5; possibly TRBD1 for D (6 bases). Trimming cost V 4 bases and J 4 bases, with 14 bases left between them. This CDR3 is built from 15 residues. Germline values: CDR1 SNHLY, CDR2 FYNNEI. The CDR3 region is CASSGGQTFNQPQHF. CDR3 sequence (DNA): TGTGCCAGCAGTGGGGGGCAGACTTTTAATCAGCCCCAGCATTTT.

The rearrangement joins TRBV14 to TRBJ2-7, with TRBD2 matching over 7 bases. The CDR3 consists of 15 residues. V was pared by 1 base and J by 6 bases, with 9 bases of the junction left unmatched. From germline, CDR1 is SGHDN and CDR2 FVKESK. The CDR3, as DNA: TGTGCCAGCAGCCAAGTTCGGGGGGAATCGGGCGAGCAGTACTTC. It is translated as CASSQVRGESGEQYF.

The chain is built from TRBV7-8 and TRBJ1-3; 8 positions agree with TRBD1. V was clipped by 5 bases and J by 2 bases; unmatched bases: 8. Germline loops: CDR1 SGHVS, CDR2 FQNEAQ. The CDR3 sequence is 16 residues long. DNA of the CDR3: TGTGCCAGCAGCACCCGGACAGGGACAGCTGGAAACACCATATATTTT. This encodes CASSTRTGTAGNTIYF.